Listed below are T cell receptor beta chains from one sample, sequenced in a study of T cell changes during pregnancy in multiple sclerosis. Here immunoSEQ multiplex PCR was the method, and the copy in TCRdb shows in-frame clones only, minus some. The repertoire holds approximately 90,000 clones, with just under 95% as singletons. The specimen comprised peripheral blood, sampled in the third trimester of pregnancy. The origin of the receptors is a female donor with multiple sclerosis, enrolled in a pregnancy study. Each CDR3 is given with its conserved first and last residue. The D gene is left open where the match is weak. Clone size is stated in some rows and not others, as once, few, many or a class when expanded.

V	J	D	size	DNA	CDR3
TRBV29-1	TRBJ1-1	TRBD1	-	TGCAGCGTTCCGCTCCAGGGGGACACTGAAGCTTTCTTT	CSVPLQGDTEAFF
TRBV4-1	TRBJ2-3	-	-	TGCGCCAGCAGCCAAGTGCCGGGTACCACAGATACGCAGTATTTT	CASSQVPGTTDTQYF
TRBV7-9	TRBJ2-1	-	-	TGTGCCAGCAGCTTTGGACTTCTATCTTACAATGAGCAGTTCTTC	CASSFGLLSYNEQFF
TRBV5-4	TRBJ2-1	-	-	TGTGCCAGCAGCTTGGACAGGGACCATGAGCAGTTCTTC	CASSLDRDHEQFF
TRBV5-1	TRBJ2-7	TRBD1	-	TGCGCCAGCAGCTTGGGGACAGGGCCGACATCCTACGAGCAGTACTTC	CASSLGTGPTSYEQYF
TRBV19	TRBJ2-1	-	-	TGTGCCAGTAGTATAGCGGGTATTTACAATGAGCAGTTCTTC	CASSIAGIYNEQFF
TRBV4-1	TRBJ2-2	-	-	TGCGCCAGCAAAGAAGCCACTAGAACGAACACCGGGGAGCTGTTTTTT	CASKEATRTNTGELFF
TRBV7-9	TRBJ2-5	-	-	TGTGCCAGCAGCTCCCTGGAGTCGGGTACTCACCAAGAGACCCAGTACTTC	CASSSLESGTHQETQYF
TRBV6-1	TRBJ2-7	TRBD1	-	TGTGCCAGCAGTGAACCGGGACAGGGAACCCACGAGCAGTACTTC	CASSEPGQGTHEQYF
TRBV11-1	TRBJ1-6	TRBD1	-	TGTGCCAGCAGCTCAGACAGGGTTTCACCCCTCCACTTT	CASSSDRVSPLHF
TRBV27	TRBJ2-1	TRBD2	-	TGTGCCAGCAGTTACCGGACTAGCGGGGTCTACAATGAGCAGTTCTTC	CASSYRTSGVYNEQFF
TRBV27	TRBJ2-7	TRBD1	-	TGTGCCAGCAGTTTAGGGACAGGGCCCTACGAGCAGTACTTC	CASSLGTGPYEQYF
TRBV28	TRBJ2-2	TRBD2	-	TGTGCCAGCAATTCCGGGGGGACCGGGGAGCTGTTTTTT	CASNSGGTGELFF
TRBV10-2	TRBJ2-1	TRBD2	-	TGCGCCAGCAGTGATGCGGGACTAGGGAGGGATGAGCAGTTCTTC	CASSDAGLGRDEQFF
TRBV5-8	TRBJ2-5	-	-	TGTGCCAGCAACCCGAGGGGGTACCAAGAGACCCAGTACTTC	CASNPRGYQETQYF
TRBV5-1	TRBJ2-1	-	-	TGCGCCAGCAGCTCAGGACAGTCCTACAATGAGCAGTTCTTC	CASSSGQSYNEQFF
TRBV6-5	TRBJ2-1	-	-	TGTGCCAGCAGTTACGGGCAATACAATGAGCAGTTCTTC	CASSYGQYNEQFF
TRBV5-1	TRBJ2-2	-	-	TGCGCCAGCAGCTTGGTTCAGGGCTCGGGGGCCGGGGAGCTGTTTTTT	CASSLVQGSGAGELFF
TRBV7-6	TRBJ2-7	-	-	TGTGCCAGCAGCTTAGCCCTATTGACAGGCGAGCAGTACTTC	CASSLALLTGEQYF
TRBV11-1	TRBJ2-7	-	once	TGTGCCAGCAGCTTAGGAGGGCGCGGCGGAAGCTCCTACGAGCAGTACTTC	CASSLGGRGGSSYEQYF
TRBV9	TRBJ1-2	-	few	TGTGCCAGCAGCGCCTTCGGGAGCAATAACTATGGCTACACCTTC	CASSAFGSNNYGYTF
TRBV19	TRBJ2-3	-	-	TGTGCCAGTAGTAGCCTAGCGCTTAGCACAGATACGCAGTATTTT	CASSSLALSTDTQYF
TRBV27	TRBJ1-4	-	few	TGTGCCAGCAGTATAGGCGGGGGGTATGGTGAAAAACTGTTTTTT	CASSIGGGYGEKLFF
TRBV4-3	TRBJ1-1	TRBD1	-	TGCGCCAGCAGCCCCATCGGACAGGGCGCAGCTTTCTTT	CASSPIGQGAAFF
TRBV6-1	TRBJ2-1	TRBD2	-	TGTGCCAGCAAGACCGGACTAGCAGACTACAATGAGCAGTTCTTC	CASKTGLADYNEQFF
TRBV11-2	TRBJ1-1	-	-	TGTGCCAGCAGCTTAGATCCCACGGGTTGGCGAGAAGCTTTCTTT	CASSLDPTGWREAFF
TRBV10-3	TRBJ2-1	TRBD2	-	TGTGCCATCAGTGGACTAGCGGGAGAGGGCGGGCAGTTCTTC	CAISGLAGEGGQFF
TRBV19	TRBJ2-7	-	-	TGTGCCAGTAGTAAAAGGCGGGACTACGAGCAGTACTTC	CASSKRRDYEQYF
TRBV14	TRBJ2-2	-	once	TGTGCCAGCTCCCCTCGGTTCGGGGGTGCAGGGGAGCTGTTTTTT	CASSPRFGGAGELFF
TRBV14	TRBJ2-1	TRBD2	-	TGTGCCAGCAGCCGCCCGGGACTACGACGATACAATGAGCAGTTCTTC	CASSRPGLRRYNEQFF
TRBV14	TRBJ2-6	-	-	TGTGCCAGCAGCCAGAGGACGGGAATCTCTGGGGCCAACGTCCTGACTTTC	CASSQRTGISGANVLTF
TRBV4-1	TRBJ1-2	-	-	TGCGCCAGCAACCATGTCGGAGGGGGGGACTATGGCTACACCTTC	CASNHVGGGDYGYTF
TRBV29-1	TRBJ2-4	-	-	TGCAGCGCTCGCTCAGGGGGAGGTTTGGCCAAAAACATTCAGTACTTC	CSARSGGGLAKNIQYF
TRBV28	TRBJ1-3	-	-	TGTGCCAGCAGTTTATTATCTGGAAACACCATATATTTT	CASSLLSGNTIYF
TRBV5-1	TRBJ2-7	TRBD1	-	TGCGCCAGCAGACAGGGGGTCTCCTACGAGCAGTACTTC	CASRQGVSYEQYF
TRBV7-9	TRBJ2-1	-	-	TGTGCCAGCAGCCCCTACCCGAAGCGAACGGGCAATGAGCAGTTCTTC	CASSPYPKRTGNEQFF
TRBV7-8	TRBJ1-1	-	-	TGTGCCAGCAGCTCCGGGATTAACACTGAAGCTTTCTTT	CASSSGINTEAFF
TRBV2	TRBJ1-1	TRBD1	once	TGTGCCAGCACCGGAGGTGGGACAGTTAACACTGAAGCTTTCTTT	CASTGGGTVNTEAFF
TRBV7-9	TRBJ2-5	TRBD2	-	TGTGCCAGCAGCTTCGGGACTAGCGGTACGATGGAGACCCAGTACTTC	CASSFGTSGTMETQYF
TRBV6-6	TRBJ2-7	-	once	TGTGCCAGCAGTTACCGGACGGGGGCGGGACTACGTGAGTACTTC	CASSYRTGAGLREYF
TRBV5-4	TRBJ2-7	TRBD1	-	TGTGCCAGCAGCACACCGGGACAGGGGGCAATATACGAGCAGTACTTC	CASSTPGQGAIYEQYF
TRBV7-9	TRBJ2-3	TRBD2	once	TGTGCCAGCAGCTTACGGCGGGAGTGGGAAGATACGCAGTATTTT	CASSLRREWEDTQYF
TRBV7-6	TRBJ2-1	-	-	TGTGCCAGCAGCTTCAAGACAGCTGAGCAGTTCTTC	CASSFKTAEQFF
TRBV27	TRBJ1-2	-	-	TGTGCCAGCAGTTTATCGAAGACAGCCCACTATGGCTACACCTTC	CASSLSKTAHYGYTF
TRBV18	TRBJ2-1	TRBD2	-	TGTGCCAGCTCACCACCGTTTGGTAGCGGGCCCTACAATGAGCAGTTCTTC	CASSPPFGSGPYNEQFF
TRBV13	TRBJ2-3	TRBD2	-	TGTGCCAGCAGCTCACAGACTAGCGGGAGAACAGATACGCAGTATTTT	CASSSQTSGRTDTQYF
TRBV12-5	TRBJ2-7	TRBD2	-	TGTGCTAGTGGTTTGGTAGTTGCGGGAGCCATCCAGCAGTACTTC	CASGLVVAGAIQQYF
TRBV27	TRBJ2-1	TRBD1	-	TGTGCCAGCGGACTGCCGGGACAGGGTGACCATGAGCAGTTCTTC	CASGLPGQGDHEQFF
TRBV7-2	TRBJ2-5	TRBD2	once	TGTGCCAGCAGCTTTCAAGCGGGGGGGGAGACCCAGTACTTC	CASSFQAGGETQYF